These 6 T cell receptor beta chains share one sample of origin, sequenced in a study of immune cell composition in non-small cell lung cancer. The method was immunoSEQ multiplex PCR; TCRdb's version includes in-frame clones alone and lacks a portion of them. Here the sample spans approximately 3,700 clones, roughly 77% being singletons. Normal lung sampling was at least 3 cm from the tumour, as distant as possible. The sequencing input was non-adjacent lung tissue. These receptors were obtained from a human donor with non-small cell lung cancer.

The rearrangement links TRBV7-9 to TRBJ1-1; the D is unclear. With 0 bases removed from V and 1 base from J, the gap between germline ends came to 9 bases. The CDR3 runs to 15 residues. The germline V gene has CDR1 SEHNR and CDR2 FQNEAQ (reference sequence). The CDR3 loop is CASSLAGSANTEAFF. DNA for the CDR3: TGTGCCAGCAGCTTAGCCGGGAGTGCGAACACTGAAGCTTTCTTT.

The chain recombines TRBV5-1 with TRBJ2-7, with TRBD2 identical over 7 bases. CDR3 length equals 16 residues. CDR1 and CDR2 from the germline V gene are SGHRS and YFSETQ. The V and J ends lost 0 bases and 6 bases, in that order; junction bases with no gene match: 12. The CDR3 nucleotides read TGCGCCAGCAGCTTGGCCTCGGCGAGCGGGACGAGCGAGCAGTACTTC. Protein product: CASSLASASGTSEQYF.

The V call is TRBV13, the J call TRBJ2-3; TRBD2 matches 8 bases. V was pared by 5 bases and J by 1 base, with 20 bases of the junction left unmatched. From germline, CDR1 is PRHDT and CDR2 FYEKMQ (reference sequence). The CDR3 loop spans 20 amino acids. The CDR3 DNA reads as TGTGCCAGCAGCCCTAGGTGGGGGACTAGTGGGGGAAGTGGCACAGATACGCAGTATTTT. Its translation: CASSPRWGTSGGSGTDTQYF. The full variable domain, in which reference TRBV13 and TRBJ2-3 provide the parts outside the CDR3, is AAGVIQSPRHLIKEKRETATLKCYPIPRHDTVYWYQQGPGQDPQFLISFYEKMQSDKGSIPDRFSAQQFSDYHSELNMSSLELGDSALYFCASSPRWGTSGGSGTDTQYFGPGTRLTVL.

The chain recombines TRBV7-9 with TRBJ1-2, with D possibly being TRBD1 (6 bases). Germline V gene data show CDR1 as SEHNR and CDR2 as FQNEAQ (reference sequence). The CDR3 runs to 14 residues. V lost 4 bases and J 8 bases, leaving 17 bases between the germline ends. The CDR3 DNA is TGTGCCAGCAGCTCCCCGGCAGGGGAACAAGGCTACACCTTC. Its translation is CASSSPAGEQGYTF.

The genes are TRBV5-1 and TRBJ1-4, with 7 bases matching TRBD1. The CDR3 covers 17 residues. The J segment lost 3 bases and the V segment lost 4 bases, leaving 12 bases of the junction unmatched. CDR1 is SGHRS, CDR2 YFSETQ, per germline. The CDR3 DNA sequence: TGCGCCAGCAGCCAGCAGACAGGGCGGGTTGCTAATGAAAAACTGTTTTTT. This codes for CASSQQTGRVANEKLFF. Supplemented by reference TRBV5-1 and TRBJ1-4, the full variable domain reads KAGVTQTPRYLIKTRGQQVTLSCSPISGHRSVSWYQQTPGQGLQFLFEYFSETQRNKGNFPGRFSGRQFSNSRSEMNVSTLELGDSALYLCASSQQTGRVANEKLFFGSGTQLSVL.

The J gene is TRBJ2-6, the V gene TRBV15; possibly TRBD1 for D (6 bases). V dropped 1 base and J dropped 8 bases, with 15 bases sitting between them. CDR3 length: 16 residues. The germline CDR1 and CDR2 sequences are LNHNV and YYDKDF (reference sequence). CDR3 coding DNA: TGTGCCACCAGCAGAGGCCAGGGGACCGGGACCAACGTCCTGACTTTC. It yields the protein CATSRGQGTGTNVLTF.